This T cell receptor beta chain was profiled in a study of blood T cells in healthy people across ages. This clonotype was recorded a few times. Its antigen is unidentified. Regarding the study as a whole: Versus aged donors, long-lived donors had higher diversity and more naive CD4+ cells. TCR beta diversity was tightly associated with the proportion of naive T cells. Shifts in expanded clonotypes may have been confounded by donor CMV status, which was unknown. As age increased, TCR beta diversity per million T cells fell in a roughly linear fashion.

The CDR3 extends over 17 amino acids. Germline V CDR1 and CDR2: SGHRS, YFSETQ. Together with a sample-barcoded 5' primer, a J-beta primer mix was included in a second PCR lasting roughly 6 to 12 cycles. TCRdb fed the 5' RACE reads into MiXCR, producing one record per CDR3 protein. The sample includes under 950,000 distinct CDR3 sequences, 22% of them seen just once. This clonotype was sampled from a man between 65 and 85 years old in good health. The chain carries TRBV5-1 and TRBJ2-7; TRBD2 matches 15 bases. The better agreement between TRBJ2-1 and the DNA end casts doubt on the J call. The sequenced sample consisted of blood. The CDR3 region has the DNA TGCGCCAGCAGCTTTACGGGGACTAGCGGGAGGAACAATGAGCAGTTCTTC. Translated: CASSFTGTSGRNNEQFF.